This TCR beta chain was sequenced during a study of identical twins. The sample holds a few counts of this clonotype. A template switching step contributed a universal primer site, while unique molecular identifiers were present in the cDNA. TCRdb ran MiXCR on the 5' RACE reads and lists one entry per CDR3 protein. The table records around 680,000 distinct CDR3 sequences, 8.5% to 9.5% of them present only once. The CDR3 spans 14 residues. The germline V and J ends were trimmed by 2 bases and 5 bases, with 13 bases remaining between them. From germline, CDR1 is SGHDT and CDR2 YYEEEE. This sample was shared with a second study, whose subject was yellow fever vaccine responses in identical twins.

This chain uses TRBV5-6 with TRBJ1-2; possibly TRBD1 for D (6 bases). Sequencing was done on a sample of PBMCs. This TCR came from a woman between 18 and 29 years old in good health. The CDR3 reads CASSFNRDLYGYTF. The DNA of the CDR3 is TGTGCCAGCAGCTTCAACAGGGACCTATATGGCTACACCTTC.